The 23 T cell receptor beta chains listed next were all sequenced from one sample in a study of T cell responses to AZD1222 COVID-19 vaccine. Method: immunoSEQ multiplex PCR; TCRdb's copy keeps in-frame clones and lacks some. Among some 130,000 clones listed, roughly 85% were seen once. Source: peripheral blood, taken 28 days after the second dose of the MenACWY control vaccine. The receptors come from an adult who received the MenACWY meningococcal vaccine as a control.

DNA of the CDR3: TGTGCCAGCAGTTATTCCGACAACGCCAGTGGCTACACCTTC. It encodes CASSYSDNASGYTF. This chain joins TRBV6-5 and TRBJ1-2; no firm D call. Per germline, CDR1 MNHEY and CDR2 SVGAGI. Between the trimmed V and J ends, which lost 3 bases and 7 bases, there was a span of 15 bases. The CDR3 length is 14 residues.

V usage is TRBV7-2 and J usage is TRBJ1-2, with D tentatively TRBD1 (6 bases). The CDR3 loop spans 15 amino acids. Germline V gene data show CDR1 as SGHTA and CDR2 as FQGNSA. Trimming removed 7 bases at V and 1 base at J, with 16 bases between. The CDR3 DNA follows: TGTGCCAGCAATGGGGGGGCCAAACGTAACTATGGCTACACCTTC. Encoded protein: CASNGGAKRNYGYTF. The full variable domain, completed using reference TRBV7-2 and TRBJ1-2, is GAGVSQSPSNKVTEKGKDVELRCDPISGHTALYWYRQSLGQGLEFLIYFQGNSAPDKSGLPSDRFSAERTGGSVSTLTIQRTQQEDSAVYLCASNGGAKRNYGYTFGSGTRLTVV.

This chain uses TRBV5-1 with TRBJ2-1; the match to TRBD2 covers 8 bases. V shed 1 base and J 8 bases; nucleotides not matched to a gene: 8. CDR1 is SGHRS, CDR2 YFSETQ, per germline. The CDR3 spans 15 residues. In nucleotides, the CDR3 is TGCGCCAGCAGCTTGCCCGGGGGGGCAGGTGATGAGCAGTTCTTC. It translates to CASSLPGGAGDEQFF.

The V call is TRBV6-2 or TRBV6-3, the J call TRBJ1-1; D is uncertain. V was cut by 4 bases and J by 1 base, with 7 bases left in between. Germline V lookup: CDR1 MNHEY, CDR2 SVGEGT. The CDR3 runs to 13 residues. The CDR3 DNA reads as TGTGCCAGCAGTTTAAAGGGGAACACTGAAGCTTTCTTT. It yields the protein CASSLKGNTEAFF.

This chain's CDR3 is CASSQEEGPYGYTF. The CDR3 region has the DNA TGCGCCAGCAGCCAAGAGGAAGGGCCCTATGGCTACACCTTC. The chain combines TRBV4-1 with TRBJ1-2, with D unresolved. Per germline, CDR1 MGHRA and CDR2 YSYEKL. V was trimmed by 0 bases and J by 4 bases, leaving 9 bases between them. CDR3 length: 14 amino acids.

This sequence joins TRBV7-9 and TRBJ2-7, with 8 nucleotides matching TRBD1. J was trimmed by 7 bases and V by 3 bases; bases with no gene match: 2. Germline V gives CDR1 SEHNR, CDR2 FQNEAQ (reference sequence). This CDR3 has 12 residues. The CDR3 loop reads CASSLTGVEQYV. The CDR3 nucleotides read TGTGCCAGCAGCTTGACAGGGGTTGAGCAGTACGTC.

The chain couples TRBV6-6 to TRBJ2-7; 9 positions agree with TRBD1. Unmatched junction bases numbered 0, after V lost 0 bases and J lost 3 bases. Germline loops: CDR1 MNHNY, CDR2 SVGAGI (reference sequence). The CDR3 runs 14 residues. CDR3 residues: CASSYSTGGYEQYV. In nucleotides, the CDR3 is TGTGCCAGCAGTTACTCGACAGGGGGCTACGAGCAGTACGTC.

The rearrangement joins TRBV7-8 to TRBJ1-5; TRBD1 agrees at 10 bases. CDR1 and CDR2 from the germline V gene are SGHVS and FQNEAQ. The V and J ends lost 3 bases and 2 bases, in that order; junction bases with no gene match: 7. This CDR3 has 17 residues. The CDR3 protein is CASSLRRTGGGNQPQHF. In DNA, the CDR3 is TGTGCCAGCAGCTTGAGACGGACAGGGGGGGGCAATCAGCCCCAGCATTTT.

The gene calls are TRBV29-1 and TRBJ1-2; D gene unclear. Germline V CDR1 and CDR2: SQVTM, ANQGSEA. The CDR3 length is 12 residues. V was shortened by 6 bases and J by 10 bases, with 18 bases between the two germline ends. The CDR3 region has the DNA TGCAGCGTCCGACTAAGAATAGGGTTCTACACCTTC. Residues: CSVRLRIGFYTF. Looking up the rest from reference TRBV29-1 and TRBJ1-2 gives the full variable domain: SAVISQKPSRDICQRGTSLTIQCQVDSQVTMMFWYRQQPGQSLTLIATANQGSEATYESGFVIDKFPISRPNLTFSTLTVSNMSPEDSSIYLCSVRLRIGFYTFGSGTRLTVV.

The chain couples TRBV6-5 to TRBJ2-5; TRBD1 matches 7 bases. This CDR3 is built from 13 residues. Per the germline V gene, CDR1 is MNHEY and CDR2 is SVGAGI. The V segment lost 7 bases and the J segment 4 bases; nucleotides outside the gene matches: 6. The DNA for the CDR3 is TGTGCCAGCACACGAAACAGGGGAGAGACCCAGTACTTC. Translating it yields CASTRNRGETQYF.

This sequence joins TRBV18 and TRBJ1-6; D is unclear. Germline CDR1 and CDR2: KGHSH and LQKENI. V lost 3 bases to trimming and J lost 8 bases, with 8 bases between them. The CDR3 contains 13 residues. The CDR3 loop reads CASSPSGDSPLHF. CDR3 in DNA: TGTGCCAGCTCACCTTCAGGCGATTCACCCCTCCACTTT.

This chain uses TRBV5-4 with TRBJ2-7; D is tentatively TRBD1 or TRBD2 (5 bases each). This CDR3 is built from 15 residues. With 0 bases removed from V and 4 bases from J, the gap between germline ends came to 14 bases. Per the germline V gene, CDR1 is SGHNT and CDR2 is YYREEE (reference sequence). DNA for the CDR3: TGTGCCAGCAGCTTGGGGGGACCCGGCCTGTACGAGCAGTACTTC. Encoded protein: CASSLGGPGLYEQYF.

This clone was seen only once. The gene calls are TRBV29-1 and TRBJ2-1; D gene uncertain. The V gene's germline CDR1 is SQVTM and CDR2 ANQGSEA. Trimming took off 4 bases at V and 6 bases at J, with 10 bases between the two ends. The CDR3 contains 12 residues. CDR3 coding DNA: TGCAGCGTTGTTGTAACTCCCAATGAGCAGTTCTTC. It codes for CSVVVTPNEQFF.

The chain links TRBV12-3 or TRBV12-4 to TRBJ2-3; D remains ambiguous. Trimming removed 4 bases at V and 5 bases at J, with 10 bases between. The CDR3 runs 13 residues. As DNA, the CDR3 is TGTGCCAGCAGTTCCCTGATACGAGATACGCAGTATTTT. Translation gives CASSSLIRDTQYF.

The rearrangement uses TRBV5-4 and TRBJ2-7, with D possibly TRBD1 on 7 matching bases. Germline-derived CDR1 and CDR2 are SGHNT and YYREEE (reference sequence). The CDR3 is 13 residues long. V lost 10 bases and J 5 bases, leaving 19 bases between the germline ends. The CDR3 nucleotides read TGTGCCGGGAAGGACAGGCGGGGAGACGAGCAGTACTTC. Its translation is CAGKDRRGDEQYF.

The chain recombines TRBV27 with TRBJ1-5; TRBD1 agrees at 9 bases. The length of the CDR3 is 17 residues. Germline V CDR1 and CDR2: MNHEY, SMNVEV (reference sequence). Unmatched junction bases numbered 12, after V lost 9 bases and J lost 0 bases. The CDR3 nucleotides are TGTGCCAGTACCCCCTCGGGACAGGGCCTTAGCAATCAGCCCCAGCATTTT. It specifies CASTPSGQGLSNQPQHF.

The V and J genes are TRBV5-8 and TRBJ2-2; D perhaps matches TRBD1 (5 bases). The length of the CDR3 is 15 residues. CDR1 is SGHTS and CDR2 is YDEGEE in the germline V gene. V lost 4 bases and J 4 bases, leaving 14 bases between the germline ends. In DNA, the CDR3 is TGTGCCAGCAGCCGACAGACCCAGATCACCGGGGAGCTGTTTTTT. Amino acids: CASSRQTQITGELFF.

This chain joins TRBV11-1 and TRBJ2-1; TRBD1 matches at 7 bases. V trimming: 3 bases; J trimming: 9 bases; junction bases outside the gene matches: 5. Looked up from germline, CDR1 is SGHAT and CDR2 is FQDESV (reference sequence). The CDR3 runs to 13 residues. DNA for the CDR3: TGTGCCAGCAGCTTGGACAGGCTGACTGAGCAGTTCTTC. This codes for CASSLDRLTEQFF. Full variable domain (remainder filled in from reference TRBV11-1 and TRBJ2-1): EAEVAQSPRYKITEKSQAVAFWCDPISGHATLYWYRQILGQGPELLVQFQDESVVDDSQLPKDRFSAERLKGVDSTLKIQPAELGDSAMYLCASSLDRLTEQFFGPGTRLTVL.

The gene calls are TRBV7-3 and TRBJ2-1, with 10 positions matching TRBD2. The V gene's germline CDR1 is SGHTA and CDR2 FQGTGA. Trimming took 8 bases from V and 7 from J; bases not matched to a gene: 8. This CDR3 is built from 14 residues. This CDR3 is CASFSGRFRNEQFF. The CDR3 nucleotides read TGTGCCAGCTTTAGCGGGAGGTTCAGGAATGAGCAGTTCTTC. Full variable domain (remainder filled in from reference TRBV7-3 and TRBJ2-1): GAGVSQTPSNKVTEKGKYVELRCDPISGHTALYWYRQSLGQGPEFLIYFQGTGAADDSGLPNDRFFAVRPEGSVSTLKIQRTERGDSAVYLCASFSGRFRNEQFFGPGTRLTVL.

This clone appeared a few times. This chain joins TRBV4-1 and TRBJ1-5; 8 nucleotides line up with TRBD1. V was clipped by 6 bases and J by 6 bases; unmatched bases: 7. The germline V gene has CDR1 MGHRA and CDR2 YSYEKL. The CDR3 runs 14 residues. CDR3 nucleotide sequence: TGCGCCAGCAGGCGTCAGGGGGCAGGTCAGCCCCAGCATTTT. Its protein is CASRRQGAGQPQHF.

The rearrangement links TRBV29-1 to TRBJ2-1, with 7 bases that match TRBD2. The CDR3 spans 16 residues. The V gene end was trimmed by 0 bases and the J gene end by 7 bases; junction bases not matched to a gene: 12. Germline assignment: CDR1 SQVTM and CDR2 ANQGSEA. CDR3 coding DNA: TGCAGCGTTGAAGATCCTCTGCTAGCGGATAAGAATGAGCAGTTCTTC. Amino acids: CSVEDPLLADKNEQFF.

The chain couples TRBV6-4 to TRBJ2-2; perhaps D is TRBD1 or TRBD2 (5 bases each). The length of the CDR3 is 16 residues. Trimming took off 3 bases at V and 0 bases at J, with 11 bases between the two ends. Germline V CDR1 and CDR2: MRHNA, SNTAGT. In DNA form, the CDR3 reads TGTGCCAGCAGTGAGGCCGGGACCACGAACACCGGGGAGCTGTTTTTT. Protein: CASSEAGTTNTGELFF.

This chain joins TRBV5-5 and TRBJ2-3; no definite D call. Germline V gene data show CDR1 as SGHKS and CDR2 as YYEKEE (reference sequence). The CDR3 spans 16 residues. Trimming shortened V by 0 bases and J by 5 bases, and 16 bases separated the two germline ends. The CDR3 coding sequence is TGTGCCAGCAGCTTGGGTTATTCAGGTCTGGGAGATACGCAGTATTTT. This codes for CASSLGYSGLGDTQYF.